This T cell receptor beta chain comes out of a study of blood T cell repertoires in COVID-19. In the authors' methods: Quantification of nucleated cells was approximated via reference gene primer amplification. Some clones are missing from TCRdb's copy, which holds only in-frame ones; the method was immunoSEQ multiplex PCR. That table supplies the V and J calls and clone size; D and trimming were determined from the DNA. The data show approximately 110,000 clones, around 88% seen once. This CDR3 region has 13 residues. Germline loops: CDR1 GTSNPN, CDR2 SVGIG (reference sequence). Trimming removed 3 bases from V and 6 bases from J, with 11 bases in between.

This chain uses TRBV30 with TRBJ2-2; no definite D call. Sequencing used peripheral blood. The receptor was derived from a woman aged 45-65 years with active or convalescent COVID-19. CDR3 protein: CAWSNLGPGELFF. In DNA, the CDR3 is TGTGCCTGGAGCAATCTAGGTCCCGGGGAGCTGTTTTTT.